This is a list of T cell receptor beta chains from one sample in a study of blood T cell repertoires in COVID-19. Only in-frame clones appear in the TCRdb table, and some are missing; sequencing was by immunoSEQ multiplex PCR. This repertoire shows 150,000 to 200,000 clones, approximately 80% found once; its top ten account for roughly 6%. The specimen was PBMCs or T cells enriched from blood (not recorded which). The receptors shown here come from a middle-aged man who had recovered from COVID-19. CDR3s include the opening cysteine and the closing phenylalanine or tryptophan. Fields, in order: CDR3 protein, CDR3 DNA, V gene, CDR3 length, clone size, D gene, J gene. D genes are given only for firm matches. Clone size appears in some rows only: once, few, many, or a class for an expanded clone.

CDR3 protein: CAWRAPRQGLRGYTF
CDR3 DNA: TGTGCCTGGAGGGCCCCCCGACAGGGATTGAGGGGCTACACCTTC
V gene: TRBV30
CDR3 length: 15
clone size: -
D gene: TRBD1
J gene: TRBJ1-2

CDR3 protein: CASSPSYSYNSPLHF
CDR3 DNA: TGTGCCAGCAGTCCCTCGTACTCCTATAATTCACCCCTCCACTTT
V gene: TRBV27
CDR3 length: 15
clone size: once
D gene: -
J gene: TRBJ1-6

CDR3 protein: CASSDSGDEQYF
CDR3 DNA: TGTGCCAGCAGTGACTCAGGGGACGAGCAGTACTTC
V gene: TRBV2
CDR3 length: 12
clone size: -
D gene: -
J gene: TRBJ2-7

CDR3 protein: CASRYPSGGNEQFF
CDR3 DNA: TGCGCCAGCAGGTACCCTAGCGGCGGCAATGAGCAGTTCTTC
V gene: TRBV5-1
CDR3 length: 14
clone size: -
D gene: TRBD2
J gene: TRBJ2-1

CDR3 protein: CATSSELTGKGEPQHF
CDR3 DNA: TGTGCCACCAGCAGCGAACTGACAGGGAAGGGAGAGCCCCAGCATTTT
V gene: TRBV15
CDR3 length: 16
clone size: once
D gene: TRBD1
J gene: TRBJ1-5

CDR3 protein: CASSLRRGDTPGEQFF
CDR3 DNA: TGTGCCAGCAGCCTGCGTCGGGGGGATACTCCCGGTGAGCAGTTCTTC
V gene: TRBV7-3
CDR3 length: 16
clone size: few
D gene: TRBD2
J gene: TRBJ2-1

CDR3 protein: CATSPAGGSYNEQFF
CDR3 DNA: TGTGCCACCAGTCCGGCAGGGGGATCCTACAATGAGCAGTTCTTC
V gene: TRBV24-1
CDR3 length: 15
clone size: few
D gene: TRBD1
J gene: TRBJ2-1

CDR3 protein: CASSWRDNEQFF
CDR3 DNA: TGTGCCAGCAGCTGGAGGGACAATGAGCAGTTCTTC
V gene: TRBV21-1
CDR3 length: 12
clone size: once
D gene: -
J gene: TRBJ2-1

CDR3 protein: CASSYRDRQRNTIYF
CDR3 DNA: TGTGCCAGCAGTTACCGGGACAGGCAAAGAAACACCATATATTTT
V gene: TRBV6-5
CDR3 length: 15
clone size: -
D gene: TRBD1
J gene: TRBJ1-3

CDR3 protein: CASSLAGAGASYSYNEQFF
CDR3 DNA: TGCGCCAGCAGCTTGGCCGGGGCGGGGGCATCCTATTCCTACAATGAGCAGTTCTTC
V gene: TRBV5-1
CDR3 length: 19
clone size: -
D gene: -
J gene: TRBJ2-1

CDR3 protein: CASSLGVSSSGNTIYF
CDR3 DNA: TGTGCCAGCAGCTTAGGGGTTTCTAGCTCTGGAAACACCATATATTTT
V gene: TRBV7-6
CDR3 length: 16
clone size: -
D gene: -
J gene: TRBJ1-3

CDR3 protein: CASTYPSGNTQYF
CDR3 DNA: TGTGCCAGTACCTATCCCTCAGGGAATACGCAGTATTTT
V gene: TRBV19
CDR3 length: 13
clone size: once
D gene: -
J gene: TRBJ2-3

CDR3 protein: CASSMAGGRLNEQFF
CDR3 DNA: TGTGCCAGTAGTATGGCGGGGGGGCGATTGAATGAGCAGTTCTTC
V gene: TRBV19
CDR3 length: 15
clone size: -
D gene: TRBD2
J gene: TRBJ2-1

CDR3 protein: CASSVQGETNEKLFF
CDR3 DNA: TGCGCCAGCAGCGTACAGGGGGAGACTAATGAAAAACTGTTTTTT
V gene: TRBV5-1
CDR3 length: 15
clone size: -
D gene: TRBD1
J gene: TRBJ1-4

CDR3 protein: CASSQGRGNNEKLFF
CDR3 DNA: TGTGCCAGCAGCCAAGGACGGGGGAATAATGAAAAACTGTTTTTT
V gene: TRBV3-1/TRBV3-2
CDR3 length: 15
clone size: few
D gene: -
J gene: TRBJ1-4

CDR3 protein: CASSLGPNYYNEQFF
CDR3 DNA: TGTGCCAGCAGCTTAGGACCCAACTACTACAATGAGCAGTTCTTC
V gene: TRBV7-6
CDR3 length: 15
clone size: -
D gene: -
J gene: TRBJ2-1

CDR3 protein: CASSLTGLNTEAFF
CDR3 DNA: TGTGCCAGCAGTCTGACAGGGCTGAACACTGAAGCTTTCTTT
V gene: TRBV7-3
CDR3 length: 14
clone size: few
D gene: TRBD1
J gene: TRBJ1-1

CDR3 protein: CASRLDREDTEAFF
CDR3 DNA: TGTGCCAGCAGGCTCGACAGGGAGGACACTGAAGCTTTCTTT
V gene: TRBV2
CDR3 length: 14
clone size: -
D gene: TRBD1
J gene: TRBJ1-1

CDR3 protein: CATKTGILGETQYF
CDR3 DNA: TGTGCCACCAAGACAGGTATTTTGGGAGAGACCCAGTACTTC
V gene: TRBV19
CDR3 length: 14
clone size: few
D gene: -
J gene: TRBJ2-5

CDR3 protein: CASSTGQTWVNTEAFF
CDR3 DNA: TGCGCCAGCAGCACCGGACAGACCTGGGTGAACACTGAAGCTTTCTTT
V gene: TRBV5-1
CDR3 length: 16
clone size: -
D gene: -
J gene: TRBJ1-1

CDR3 protein: CASSAGRGWETQYF
CDR3 DNA: TGTGCCAGCAGTGCAGGCAGGGGGTGGGAGACCCAGTACTTC
V gene: TRBV2
CDR3 length: 14
clone size: -
D gene: TRBD1
J gene: TRBJ2-5

CDR3 protein: CASSQDPTGPAKNIQYF
CDR3 DNA: TGCGCCAGCAGCCAAGACCCGACAGGTCCAGCCAAAAACATTCAGTACTTC
V gene: TRBV4-1
CDR3 length: 17
clone size: once
D gene: -
J gene: TRBJ2-4

CDR3 protein: CASSLDRRYGYTF
CDR3 DNA: TGTGCCAGCAGCTTGGACAGGAGATATGGCTACACCTTC
V gene: TRBV5-8
CDR3 length: 13
clone size: -
D gene: -
J gene: TRBJ1-2

CDR3 protein: CATSDLDRGELFF
CDR3 DNA: TGTGCCACCAGTGATTTGGACAGAGGGGAGCTGTTTTTT
V gene: TRBV24-1
CDR3 length: 13
clone size: -
D gene: -
J gene: TRBJ2-2

CDR3 protein: CASNPRGRGTEAFF
CDR3 DNA: TGTGCCAGTAACCCCAGGGGGCGCGGCACTGAAGCTTTCTTT
V gene: TRBV19
CDR3 length: 14
clone size: few
D gene: TRBD1
J gene: TRBJ1-1

CDR3 protein: CAWDRGVETQYF
CDR3 DNA: TGTGCCTGGGACAGGGGGGTAGAGACCCAGTACTTC
V gene: TRBV30
CDR3 length: 12
clone size: -
D gene: TRBD1
J gene: TRBJ2-5

CDR3 protein: CASRPGLVTGYTF
CDR3 DNA: TGTGCCAGCAGGCCGGGACTAGTAACGGGCTACACCTTC
V gene: TRBV27
CDR3 length: 13
clone size: once
D gene: -
J gene: TRBJ1-2

CDR3 protein: CASGQVGFGTNEKLFF
CDR3 DNA: TGCGCCAGCGGGCAAGTGGGTTTTGGAACTAATGAAAAACTGTTTTTT
V gene: TRBV5-1
CDR3 length: 16
clone size: -
D gene: -
J gene: TRBJ1-4

CDR3 protein: CATSRASPAEAFF
CDR3 DNA: TGTGCCACCAGCAGAGCCAGTCCCGCTGAAGCTTTCTTT
V gene: TRBV15
CDR3 length: 13
clone size: -
D gene: -
J gene: TRBJ1-1

CDR3 protein: CASSLGAGAGTDTQYF
CDR3 DNA: TGTGCCAGCAGCTTAGGAGCGGGGGCCGGCACAGATACGCAGTATTTT
V gene: TRBV7-8
CDR3 length: 16
clone size: -
D gene: TRBD2
J gene: TRBJ2-3

CDR3 protein: CAWSAQGAKNIQYF
CDR3 DNA: TGTGCCTGGAGTGCGCAGGGGGCCAAAAACATTCAGTACTTC
V gene: TRBV30
CDR3 length: 14
clone size: -
D gene: -
J gene: TRBJ2-4

CDR3 protein: CASSQALRGAPGQTEAFF
CDR3 DNA: TGTGCCAGCAGCCAAGCCCTCCGGGGGGCTCCGGGACAAACTGAAGCTTTCTTT
V gene: TRBV4-2
CDR3 length: 18
clone size: -
D gene: -
J gene: TRBJ1-1

CDR3 protein: CASRGQGAWGYTF
CDR3 DNA: TGTGCCAGCAGGGGACAGGGGGCTTGGGGCTACACCTTC
V gene: TRBV2
CDR3 length: 13
clone size: few
D gene: TRBD1
J gene: TRBJ1-2

CDR3 protein: CASSLGGRGETQYF
CDR3 DNA: TGTGCCAGCAGCCTCGGGGGACGCGGGGAGACCCAGTACTTC
V gene: TRBV14
CDR3 length: 14
clone size: once
D gene: -
J gene: TRBJ2-5

CDR3 protein: CASRYRAVGTEAFF
CDR3 DNA: TGTGCCAGCAGGTACAGGGCTGTTGGCACTGAAGCTTTCTTT
V gene: TRBV27
CDR3 length: 14
clone size: -
D gene: -
J gene: TRBJ1-1

CDR3 protein: CAWTTGTGVGYTF
CDR3 DNA: TGTGCCTGGACCACTGGGACAGGGGTTGGCTACACCTTC
V gene: TRBV30
CDR3 length: 13
clone size: -
D gene: TRBD1
J gene: TRBJ1-2